Listed below are T cell receptor beta chains from one sample, sequenced in a study of blood T cells in healthy people across ages. TCRdb processed the 5' RACE reads anew with MiXCR; each CDR3 protein has one entry. The data hold under 2,000,000 distinct CDR3 sequences, with just under 50% observed a single time. Sequenced input: blood. The source is a middle-aged woman in good health. Each CDR3 is given with its conserved first and last residue. Each record gives: clone size, D gene, V gene, CDR3 length, J gene, CDR3 protein, CDR3 DNA. D genes are given only for firm matches. Part of the rows lack a size; the others show once, few, many or a class for expanded clones.

>few|TRBD1|TRBV4-1|15|TRBJ2-5
CASSQATGLTQTQYF
TGCGCCAGCAGCCAAGCGACAGGGTTGACCCAGACCCAGTACTTC
>-|-|TRBV20-1|13|TRBJ2-5
CSARPGDQETQYF
TGCAGTGCTAGGCCGGGGGACCAAGAGACCCAGTACTTC
>few|TRBD1|TRBV20-1|15|TRBJ2-7
CSAKLPGTGGGEQYF
TGCAGTGCCAAACTCCCCGGGACAGGGGGCGGCGAGCAGTACTTC
>-|TRBD1|TRBV6-5|16|TRBJ1-5
CASSHLTRGEGQPQHF
TGTGCCAGCAGTCACCTAACCAGGGGGGAGGGTCAGCCCCAGCATTTT
>-|-|TRBV20-1|16|TRBJ2-1
CSAPKGGRSSYNEQFF
TGCAGTGCTCCCAAGGGGGGGCGGAGCTCCTACAATGAGCAGTTCTTC
>few|-|TRBV5-8|15|TRBJ2-7
CASSLAPGVAYEQYF
TGTGCCAGCAGCTTGGCCCCCGGTGTCGCATACGAGCAGTACTTC
>-|TRBD1|TRBV15|15|TRBJ2-2
CATSSGQGITGELFF
TGTGCCACCAGCTCAGGACAGGGGATAACCGGGGAGCTGTTTTTT
>once|-|TRBV3-1|14|TRBJ1-1
CASSLQSSNTEAFF
TGTGCCAGCAGCCTCCAATCCTCGAACACTGAAGCTTTCTTT
>-|-|TRBV7-2|17|TRBJ2-1
CASSKDGGGGLYNEQFF
TGTGCCAGCAGCAAAGATGGGGGCGGGGGCCTCTACAATGAGCAGTTCTTC
>-|-|TRBV2|13|TRBJ2-3
CASRQGGVHTQYF
TGTGCCAGCAGGCAGGGCGGGGTCCATACGCAGTATTTT
>few|TRBD1|TRBV15|15|TRBJ2-7
CATSRDRNRGSEQYF
TGTGCCACCAGCAGAGATAGAAACAGGGGCAGCGAGCAGTACTTC
>-|-|TRBV25-1|14|TRBJ2-1
CASSERGRYNEQFF
TGTGCCAGCAGTGAACGGGGCCGGTACAATGAGCAGTTCTTC
>-|TRBD1|TRBV7-9|15|TRBJ2-3
CASSPPDRSTDTQYF
TGTGCCAGCAGTCCGCCGGACAGGTCGACAGATACGCAGTATTTT
>-|-|TRBV7-9|13|TRBJ2-1
CASSLPPHNEQFF
TGTGCCAGCAGCTTACCCCCACACAATGAGCAGTTCTTC
>-|TRBD1|TRBV7-9|15|TRBJ1-2
CASSPRQGGAYGYTF
TGTGCCAGCAGCCCAAGACAGGGGGGGGCCTATGGCTACACCTTC
>-|-|TRBV4-3|16|TRBJ2-5
CASSQEPTGLGETQYF
TGCGCCAGCAGCCAAGAGCCAACAGGACTGGGGGAGACCCAGTACTTC
>-|-|TRBV2|15|TRBJ1-4
CASSASTASNEKLFF
TGTGCCAGCAGTGCCTCGACAGCCTCTAATGAAAAACTGTTTTTT
>many|-|TRBV7-2|14|TRBJ2-7
CASSLDGYSYEQYF
TGTGCCAGCAGCTTGGACGGTTACTCCTACGAGCAGTACTTC
>-|-|TRBV28|15|TRBJ1-2
CASSLGAQGVDGYTF
TGTGCCAGCAGTTTAGGCGCCCAGGGAGTAGATGGCTACACCTTC
>-|-|TRBV5-1|11|TRBJ2-3
CASQHTDTQYF
TGCGCCAGTCAGCACACAGATACGCAGTATTTT